This T cell receptor (beta chain) is drawn from a study of T cells of healthy individuals. TCRdb fed the 5' RACE reads into MiXCR, producing one record per CDR3 protein. Of just over 40,000 distinct CDR3 sequences in the sample, about 5% were seen once. This CDR3 is built from 13 residues. The J segment lost 3 bases and the V segment lost 7 bases, leaving 2 bases of the junction unmatched. Germline V gives CDR1 MNHEY, CDR2 SVGEGT. This clonotype was counted at least ten times. This TCR derives from a human donor in good health. The J gene is TRBJ1-5, the V gene TRBV6-2 or TRBV6-3; 8 positions agree with TRBD1. CDR3 protein: CASTRGPNQPQHF. The CDR3 bases are TGTGCCAGCACCAGGGGGCCCAATCAGCCCCAGCATTTT.